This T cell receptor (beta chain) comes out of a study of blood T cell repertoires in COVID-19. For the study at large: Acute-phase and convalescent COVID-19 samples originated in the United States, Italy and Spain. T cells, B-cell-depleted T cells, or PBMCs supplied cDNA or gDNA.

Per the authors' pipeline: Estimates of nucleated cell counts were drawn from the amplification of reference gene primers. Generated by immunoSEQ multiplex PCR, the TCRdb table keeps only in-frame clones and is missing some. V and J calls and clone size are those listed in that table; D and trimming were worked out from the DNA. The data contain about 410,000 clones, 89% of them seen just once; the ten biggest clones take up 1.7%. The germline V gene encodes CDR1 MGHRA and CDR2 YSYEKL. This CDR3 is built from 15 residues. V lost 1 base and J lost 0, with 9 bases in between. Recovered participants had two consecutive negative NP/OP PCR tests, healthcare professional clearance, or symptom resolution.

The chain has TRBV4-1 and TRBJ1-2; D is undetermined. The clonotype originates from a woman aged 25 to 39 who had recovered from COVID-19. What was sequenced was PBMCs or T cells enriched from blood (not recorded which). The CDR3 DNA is TGCGCCAGCAGCCAAGTTCAGAATGCTAACTATGGCTACACCTTC. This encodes CASSQVQNANYGYTF.